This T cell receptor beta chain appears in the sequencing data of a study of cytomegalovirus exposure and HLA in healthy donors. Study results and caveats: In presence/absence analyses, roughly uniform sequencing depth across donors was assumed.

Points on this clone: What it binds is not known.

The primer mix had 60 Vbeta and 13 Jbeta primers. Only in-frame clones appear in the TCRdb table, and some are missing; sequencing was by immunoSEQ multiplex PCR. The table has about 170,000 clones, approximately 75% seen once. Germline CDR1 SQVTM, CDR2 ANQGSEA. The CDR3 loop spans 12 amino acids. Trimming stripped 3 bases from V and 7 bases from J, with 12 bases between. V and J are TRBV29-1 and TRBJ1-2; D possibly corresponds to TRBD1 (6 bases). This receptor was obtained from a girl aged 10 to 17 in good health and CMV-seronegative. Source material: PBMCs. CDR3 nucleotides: TGCAGCGTTGAGGACAGCTTCACTGGCTACACCTTC. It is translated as CSVEDSFTGYTF.